This T cell receptor beta chain was recorded in a study of T-cell reconstitution after alpha-beta-depleted transplantation in children. V gave up 5 bases and J gave up 3 bases; unmatched junction bases: 11. This CDR3 is built from 16 residues. Germline CDR1 PRHDT, CDR2 FYEKMQ (reference sequence). Unique molecular identifiers were built into the TCRbeta library. From the PCR reads, TCRdb called clonotypes with MiXCR, one entry per CDR3 protein. The sample lists approximately 1,000,000 distinct CDR3 sequences; less than 30% were seen once. This material consisted of PBMCs, mostly from graft donor cells, taken 360 days after TCRalphabeta/CD19-depleted stem cell transplant. This receptor was taken from a boy less than two years old who had a stem cell transplant for SCID, so the T cells may come from the graft donor. The chain is built from TRBV13 and TRBJ2-7; 9 bases fit TRBD2. CDR3 bases: TGTGCCAGCAGCATAGACCCGACTAGCGGAAACTACGAGCAGTACTTC. Amino acid sequence: CASSIDPTSGNYEQYF.